A single sample gave rise to the 24 T cell receptor beta chains below, sequenced in a study of T-cell reconstitution after alpha-beta-depleted transplantation in children. Unique molecular identifiers were incorporated during preparation of the TCRbeta library. TCRdb used MiXCR to reprocess the PCR reads, holding one entry per CDR3 protein. Of 250,000 to 400,000 distinct CDR3 sequences in the sample, approximately 20% are singletons; the top ten hold approximately 11%. Here the sequenced sample was PBMCs, mostly from graft donor cells, taken 180 days after TCRalphabeta/CD19-depleted stem cell transplant. These receptors originate from a male patient between 5 and 17 years old who had a stem cell transplant for acute lymphoblastic leukemia, so the T cells may come from the graft donor.

This clonotype has more than one count but fewer than ten. This chain links TRBV2 with TRBJ2-1; the D is unclear. Trimming stripped 2 bases from V and 7 bases from J, with 6 bases between. From germline, CDR1 is SNHLY and CDR2 FYNNEI. The CDR3 covers 12 residues. The chain's CDR3 is CASSELRNEQFF. In DNA, the CDR3 is TGTGCCAGCAGTGAACTCAGGAATGAGCAGTTCTTC.

The sample holds one count of this clonotype. The rearrangement uses TRBV12-3 or TRBV12-4 and TRBJ1-1, with 7 bases fitting TRBD1. The CDR3 consists of 13 residues. The V gene end was trimmed by 4 bases and the J gene end by 6 bases; junction bases not matched to a gene: 5. CDR3 sequence reads: CASSSGQVAEAFF. The CDR3 nucleotides read TGTGCCAGCAGTTCCGGACAGGTCGCTGAAGCTTTCTTT.

V and J are TRBV28 and TRBJ2-6; D is ambiguous. The germline V gene has CDR1 MDHEN and CDR2 SYDVKM. The CDR3 extends over 17 amino acids. Trimming left V 3 bases short and J 2 bases short, with 14 bases between. CDR3: CASSFSRLGAGANVLTF. The CDR3 DNA reads as TGTGCCAGCAGTTTCTCCCGGCTGGGTGCTGGGGCCAACGTCCTGACTTTC.

The chain links TRBV4-2 to TRBJ1-5; no definite D call. V lost 0 bases and J lost 1, with 7 bases in between. CDR1 LGHNA and CDR2 YNFKEQ come from the germline V gene. This CDR3 has 15 amino acids. The CDR3 region is CASSQDGLSNQPQHF. CDR3 coding DNA: TGTGCCAGCAGCCAAGATGGACTGAGCAATCAGCCCCAGCATTTT.

This clonotype came up a few times. V and J are TRBV7-2 and TRBJ2-3, with D uncertain. The CDR3 length is 15 residues. Germline assignment: CDR1 SGHTA and CDR2 FQGNSA. Trimming took off 2 bases at V and 2 bases at J, with 11 bases between the two ends. CDR3 sequence: CASSLYAAPTDTQYF. Written as DNA, the CDR3 is TGTGCCAGCAGCTTATATGCGGCCCCCACAGATACGCAGTATTTT.

This sequence joins TRBV20-1 and TRBJ2-7; no clear D gene. Trimming pared 4 bases from V and 2 bases from J, leaving 15 bases between. The CDR3 has 14 residues. Germline V gene lookup returns CDR1 DFQATT and CDR2 SNEGSKA (reference sequence). CDR3 residues: CSAKTASPPYEQYF. The CDR3 bases are TGCAGTGCTAAAACAGCTTCCCCCCCCTACGAGCAGTACTTC.

Many counts were recorded for this clonotype. The V call is TRBV5-1, the J call TRBJ1-6; 8 nucleotides line up with TRBD1. Germline values: CDR1 SGHRS, CDR2 YFSETQ. Unmatched junction bases numbered 2, after V lost 2 bases and J lost 7 bases. The CDR3 runs to 14 residues. The CDR3 DNA sequence: TGCGCCAGCAGCTTTGGGACAGGAAATTCACCCCTCCACTTT. Encoded protein: CASSFGTGNSPLHF.

This clonotype was detected a few times. The chain carries TRBV20-1 and TRBJ2-7, with TRBD2 as a possible D gene (6 bases). The V end was cut by 6 bases, the J end by 4 bases, with 16 bases between. This CDR3 has 13 residues. The V gene's germline CDR1 is DFQATT and CDR2 SNEGSKA (reference sequence). CDR3 bases: TGCAGTGCCTCGTACCGGGGGTGGTACGAGCAGTACTTC. Translation: CSASYRGWYEQYF.

This clonotype was detected only a few times. The V gene is TRBV6-1, the J gene TRBJ2-7; 11 nucleotides align to TRBD2. The CDR3 extends over 15 amino acids. The trim removed 8 bases at V and 4 bases at J, leaving 10 bases unmatched. The germline gives CDR1 MNHNS, CDR2 SASEGT. CDR3 residues: CASGIPSGRIYEQYF. The CDR3 coding sequence is TGTGCCAGCGGAATTCCTAGCGGGAGGATTTACGAGCAGTACTTC.

The V gene is TRBV19, the J gene TRBJ1-5; TRBD1 matches 8 bases. The junction had 4 bases not matched to a gene; V was cut back by 7 bases and J by 2 bases. From germline, CDR1 is LNHDA and CDR2 SQIVND (reference sequence). This CDR3 contains 14 residues. CDR3 DNA: TGTGCCAGTAAACCGGACAGGGGCAATCAGCCCCAGCATTTT. It yields the protein CASKPDRGNQPQHF.

This clonotype occurred a few times. The rearrangement links TRBV7-3 to TRBJ2-2; D unclear. V was pared by 2 bases and J by 6 bases, with 7 bases between. The germline V gene has CDR1 SGHTA and CDR2 FQGTGA. The CDR3 length is 13 residues. The CDR3 DNA follows: TGTGCCAGCAGCTTAGTCTACCCCGGGGAGCTGTTTTTT. It encodes CASSLVYPGELFF.

Only a few counts were recorded for this clonotype. CDR3 in amino acids: CAWSVGVAKNIQYF. CDR3 nucleotides: TGTGCCTGGAGTGTTGGTGTAGCCAAAAACATTCAGTACTTC. The chain has TRBV30 and TRBJ2-4; unclear D gene. Looked up from germline, CDR1 is GTSNPN and CDR2 is SVGIG (reference sequence). This CDR3 comprises 14 residues. V lost 0 bases, J lost 0 bases, and 6 bases lay in between.

This clonotype showed up just a few times. CDR3: CASSLTVKRNTIYF. CDR3 DNA sequence: TGTGCCAGCAGCTTGACAGTCAAGCGAAACACCATATATTTT. The chain couples TRBV7-9 to TRBJ1-3, with D perhaps TRBD1 (5 bases). CDR3 length: 14 residues. CDR1 is SEHNR, CDR2 FQNEAQ, per germline (reference sequence). V shed 3 bases and J shed 5 bases, with 11 bases lying between them. Full variable domain (outside the CDR3, taken from reference TRBV7-9 and TRBJ1-3): DTGVSQNPRHKITKRGQNVTFRCDPISEHNRLYWYRQTLGQGPEFLTYFQNEAQLEKSRLLSDRFSAERPKGSFSTLEIQRTEQGDSAMYLCASSLTVKRNTIYFGEGSWLTVV.

This clonotype was observed a few times. The chain couples TRBV20-1 to TRBJ1-1, with D hard to call. The CDR3 is made up of 12 amino acids. Trimming removed 1 base from V and 11 bases from J, with 14 bases in between. Germline lookup yields CDR1 DFQATT and CDR2 SNEGSKA (reference sequence). The CDR3 region has the DNA TGCAGTGCTAGAGGTACCCCAGGCGGGGCTTTCTTT. Translation gives CSARGTPGGAFF.

The chain is built from TRBV5-1 and TRBJ2-2; TRBD1 aligns across 9 bases. Germline trimming cut 5 bases from V and 2 bases from J; bases unmatched to any gene: 7. Germline V gives CDR1 SGHRS, CDR2 YFSETQ. The CDR3 length is 16 residues. CDR3 DNA sequence: TGCGCCAGCAGACGAGGGACAGGGTCCAACACCGGGGAGCTGTTTTTT. Its translation is CASRRGTGSNTGELFF.

The V and J genes are TRBV18 and TRBJ2-4, with D perhaps TRBD1 (6 bases). V lost 4 bases to trimming and J lost 7 bases, with 8 bases between them. Germline V gene data show CDR1 as KGHSH and CDR2 as LQKENI. The CDR3 has 12 amino acids. In DNA form, the CDR3 reads TGTGCCAGCTCACGGGACAAGAACATTCAGTACTTC. Translating gives CASSRDKNIQYF.

The genes are TRBV25-1 and TRBJ2-1; 13 bases are a match to TRBD2. Unmatched junction bases numbered 0, after V lost 1 base and J lost 3 bases. The CDR3 extends over 16 amino acids. The germline V gene has CDR1 MGHDK and CDR2 SYGVNS. CDR3 sequence reads: CASSEWTSGSYNEQFF. Here the CDR3 DNA reads TGTGCCAGCAGTGAATGGACTAGCGGGAGCTACAATGAGCAGTTCTTC.

There are a few counts of this clonotype. The chain joins TRBV6-2 or TRBV6-3 to TRBJ2-3; a possible D gene is TRBD2 (5 bases). CDR1 is MNHEY and CDR2 is SVGEGT in the germline V gene. This CDR3 spans 15 amino acids. The V end lost 5 bases, the J end lost 11 bases, and 23 bases lay between the germline ends. For the CDR3, the DNA is TGTGCCAGCAGTCCCACTGCTAGAGACTACACAAGGCAGTATTTT. Amino acids: CASSPTARDYTRQYF.

This chain links TRBV20-1 with TRBJ2-7; TRBD1 aligns across 8 bases. CDR3 length: 15 residues. V trimming: 0 bases; J trimming: 2 bases; junction bases outside the gene matches: 6. Germline CDR1 is DFQATT and CDR2 is SNEGSKA (reference sequence). The CDR3 DNA follows: TGCAGTGCTAGAGAGTTCAGGGGGCGAACCTACGAGCAGTACTTC. Its translation: CSAREFRGRTYEQYF.

This clonotype was observed a few times. V is TRBV28 and J is TRBJ2-1; 10 bases line up with TRBD2. V shed 4 bases and J 8 bases; nucleotides not matched to a gene: 11. Per germline, CDR1 MDHEN and CDR2 SYDVKM. CDR3 length: 16 residues. CDR3 coding DNA: TGTGCCAGCAGTTCCCAACTAGCGGGACGGAACTATGAGCAGTTCTTC. Translation gives CASSSQLAGRNYEQFF.

This clonotype was found a few times. V is TRBV29-1 and J is TRBJ2-3; D is ambiguous. The CDR3 sequence is 15 residues long. The V end lost 7 bases, the J end lost 0 bases, and 17 bases lay between the germline ends. Germline V gene sequence: CDR1 SQVTM, CDR2 ANQGSEA. In DNA form, the CDR3 reads TGCAGCGCCCGGTGGACGCCTGAGAGCACAGATACGCAGTATTTT. Amino acid sequence: CSARWTPESTDTQYF.

DNA for the CDR3: TGCAGTGCTAGAGATAGTCGGAGGCTGGCCGAGCAGTACTTC. It encodes CSARDSRRLAEQYF. The J gene is TRBJ2-7, the V gene TRBV20-1, with D perhaps TRBD2 (5 bases). The V gene lost 0 bases and the J gene lost 6 bases, with 15 bases spanning the gap. The CDR3 length is 14 residues. Germline CDR1 and CDR2: DFQATT and SNEGSKA (reference sequence).

There are a few counts of this clonotype. The chain links TRBV20-1 to TRBJ2-1; 10 nucleotides match TRBD2. V lost 3 bases to trimming and J lost 7 bases; unmatched junction nucleotides: 3. There are 13 residues in the CDR3. Germline V gene data show CDR1 as DFQATT and CDR2 as SNEGSKA (reference sequence). CDR3 loop: CSASPSGSNEQFF. The CDR3 DNA reads TGCAGTGCTAGCCCTAGCGGGAGTAATGAGCAGTTCTTC.

This rearrangement joins TRBV15 to TRBJ1-1; D uncertain. Trimming pared 0 bases from V and 9 bases from J, leaving 11 bases between. The CDR3 sequence is 13 residues long. The germline V gene has CDR1 LNHNV and CDR2 YYDKDF (reference sequence). The CDR3 is CATSRDFMVKAFF. The CDR3 nucleotides are TGTGCCACCAGCAGAGATTTTATGGTGAAAGCTTTCTTT. The complete variable domain, with remaining parts taken from reference TRBV15 and TRBJ1-1, reads DAMVIQNPRYQVTQFGKPVTLSCSQTLNHNVMYWYQQKSSQAPKLLFHYYDKDFNNEADTPDNFQSRRPNTSFCFLDIRSPGLGDTAMYLCATSRDFMVKAFFGQGTRLTVV.